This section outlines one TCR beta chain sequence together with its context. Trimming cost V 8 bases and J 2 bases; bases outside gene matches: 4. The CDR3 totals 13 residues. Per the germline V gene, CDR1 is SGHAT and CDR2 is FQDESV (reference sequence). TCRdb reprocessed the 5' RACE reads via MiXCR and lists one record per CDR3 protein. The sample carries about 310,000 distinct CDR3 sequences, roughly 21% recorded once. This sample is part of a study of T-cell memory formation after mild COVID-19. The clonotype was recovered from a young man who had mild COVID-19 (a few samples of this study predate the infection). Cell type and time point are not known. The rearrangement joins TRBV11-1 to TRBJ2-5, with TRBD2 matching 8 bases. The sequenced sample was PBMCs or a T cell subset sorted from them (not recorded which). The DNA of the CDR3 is TGTGCCAGCCGCGGGGGGCCTCAAGAGACCCAGTACTTC. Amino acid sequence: CASRGGPQETQYF.